These 29 T cell receptor beta chains were all obtained from the same sample, sequenced in a study of blood T cell repertoires in COVID-19. Profiled with immunoSEQ multiplex PCR; TCRdb holds only in-frame clones, not every one. The sample consists of over 450,000 clones, 89% of them appearing once. Sequenced material: peripheral blood. The receptor source for this set is a young man with COVID-19, enrolled during active disease.

The V gene is TRBV6-6, the J gene TRBJ2-7, with 10 bases lining up with TRBD2. Germline CDR1 reads MNHNY; CDR2 reads SVGAGI (reference sequence). The CDR3 spans 16 residues. Trimming removed 2 bases from V and 6 bases from J; junction bases left unmatched: 10. The DNA of the CDR3 is TGTGCCAGCAGTTACACCCATCTAGCGGGAGTAAGCGAGCAGTACTTC. Translation: CASSYTHLAGVSEQYF.

The CDR3 sequence: CASMREETGGTEAFF. CDR3 sequence (DNA): TGTGCCAGCATGAGGGAAGAAACGGGGGGCACTGAAGCTTTCTTT. This rearrangement joins TRBV2 to TRBJ1-1; weak D call: TRBD1 (5 bases). Trimming took 7 bases from V and 4 from J, leaving 19 bases between them. Looked up from germline, CDR1 is SNHLY and CDR2 is FYNNEI. This CDR3 has 15 residues.

This chain uses TRBV19 with TRBJ2-7, with D tentatively TRBD1 (5 bases). Germline-derived CDR1 and CDR2 are LNHDA and SQIVND (reference sequence). V lost 3 bases, J lost 5 bases, and 14 bases lay in between. The CDR3 consists of 14 residues. Here the CDR3 reads CASSIGQGWNEQYF. The CDR3 DNA reads as TGTGCCAGTAGTATTGGGCAGGGTTGGAACGAGCAGTACTTC.

The V and J genes are TRBV4-1 and TRBJ2-3; maybe TRBD2 (5 bases). This CDR3 is built from 16 residues. CDR1 is MGHRA, CDR2 YSYEKL, per germline. V lost 4 bases, J lost 3 bases, and 17 bases lay in between. CDR3: CASSREGNRRTDTQYF. CDR3 sequence (DNA): TGCGCCAGCAGCCGAGAGGGTAATCGCAGGACAGATACGCAGTATTTT.

The genes are TRBV5-1 and TRBJ2-7, with 8 bases that match TRBD2. The CDR3 sequence is 16 residues long. J lost 7 bases, V lost 7 bases, and 19 bases had no gene match. Germline CDR1 is SGHRS and CDR2 is YFSETQ. CDR3 nucleotide sequence: TGCGCCAGCGCCCCTAAGACTGGCGGGGGGCCCGGAGAGCAGTACTTC. It encodes CASAPKTGGGPGEQYF.

This clone was found once. The chain combines TRBV11-2 with TRBJ2-4; 12 bases are shared with TRBD2. Germline V gene lookup returns CDR1 SGHAT and CDR2 FQNNGV. The CDR3 covers 15 residues. V gave up 5 bases and J gave up 3 bases; unmatched junction bases: 2. CDR3 bases: TGTGCCAGCAGCCTAGCGGGAGGGCGCAAAAACATTCAGTACTTC. Encoded protein: CASSLAGGRKNIQYF.

The chain couples TRBV10-2 to TRBJ2-5; D perhaps matches TRBD2 (5 bases). Germline CDR1 is WSHSY and CDR2 is SAAADI. The CDR3 is made up of 12 amino acids. Trimming cost V 7 bases and J 4 bases, with 10 bases left between them. The CDR3 DNA is TGCGCCAGCAACCGGGCGGGAGAGACCCAGTACTTC. This encodes CASNRAGETQYF.

This chain's CDR3 is CASSLQWTSGYNEQFF. The CDR3 DNA sequence: TGTGCCAGCAGTCTGCAATGGACTAGCGGATACAATGAGCAGTTCTTC. V is TRBV6-6 and J is TRBJ2-1, with 10 bases lining up with TRBD2. Germline CDR1 reads MNHNY; CDR2 reads SVGAGI (reference sequence). The CDR3 totals 16 residues. V lost 5 bases and J lost 4; bases outside the gene matches: 8.

The chain joins TRBV7-9 to TRBJ1-4, with 8 bases matching TRBD1. V lost 4 bases, J lost 7 bases, and 11 bases stayed unmatched. CDR1 is SEHNR and CDR2 is FQNEAQ in the germline V gene (reference sequence). The CDR3 is made up of 16 amino acids. This CDR3 reads CASSYRTGQGSEKLFF. The DNA of the CDR3 is TGTGCCAGCAGCTACAGGACAGGGCAGGGGAGTGAAAAACTGTTTTTT.

The rearrangement joins TRBV19 to TRBJ1-2, with TRBD1 matching 7 bases. The CDR3 is 15 amino acids. Per germline, CDR1 LNHDA and CDR2 SQIVND (reference sequence). V lost 5 bases and J lost 1; bases outside the gene matches: 7. The CDR3 nucleotides are TGTGCCAGTAGTGAAACGACAGGGCTTAACTATGGCTACACCTTC. It translates to CASSETTGLNYGYTF.

The genes are TRBV15 and TRBJ2-7; 7 nucleotides match TRBD1. The V gene end was trimmed by 2 bases and the J gene end by 0 bases; junction bases not matched to a gene: 4. The V gene's germline CDR1 is LNHNV and CDR2 YYDKDF (reference sequence). The CDR3 runs to 15 residues. The chain's CDR3 is CATSRTGTDSYEQYF. The CDR3, as DNA: TGTGCCACCAGCAGAACCGGGACAGACTCCTACGAGCAGTACTTC. The full variable domain, rest sourced from reference TRBV15 and TRBJ2-7, is DAMVIQNPRYQVTQFGKPVTLSCSQTLNHNVMYWYQQKSSQAPKLLFHYYDKDFNNEADTPDNFQSRRPNTSFCFLDIRSPGLGDTAMYLCATSRTGTDSYEQYFGPGTRLTVT.

The V gene is TRBV30, the J gene TRBJ2-7, with D unresolved. Trimming removed 2 bases at V and 4 bases at J, with 12 bases between. Germline loops: CDR1 GTSNPN, CDR2 SVGIG (reference sequence). The CDR3 covers 13 residues. The chain's CDR3 is CAWSPASRYEQYF. The CDR3 bases are TGTGCCTGGAGTCCCGCTAGTCGGTACGAGCAGTACTTC.

V is TRBV6-1 and J is TRBJ2-2, with 8 bases fitting TRBD2. The CDR3 totals 17 residues. Germline V gives CDR1 MNHNS, CDR2 SASEGT. The ends lost 2 bases at V and 6 bases at J; junction bases unmatched: 11. The DNA for the CDR3 is TGTGCCAGCAGTGAACGCCCGCTCGGGAGGGGATCCGGGGAGCTGTTTTTT. This sequence encodes CASSERPLGRGSGELFF.

At least ten counts were recorded for this clone. The V and J genes are TRBV18 and TRBJ1-5; D may be TRBD1 (5 bases). The V gene lost 0 bases and the J gene lost 7 bases, with 7 bases spanning the gap. The CDR3 is 13 amino acids. The V gene's germline CDR1 is KGHSH and CDR2 LQKENI. As DNA, the CDR3 is TGTGCCAGCTCACCACCGGGGGGACAGCCCCAGCATTTT. This codes for CASSPPGGQPQHF.

The chain joins TRBV2 to TRBJ2-7, with TRBD1 identical over 8 bases. V trimming: 2 bases; J trimming: 4 bases; junction bases outside the gene matches: 7. Per germline, CDR1 SNHLY and CDR2 FYNNEI. The CDR3 loop spans 15 amino acids. CDR3 sequence: CASSEMGQGAYEQYF. DNA of the CDR3: TGTGCCAGCAGTGAAATGGGTCAGGGGGCTTACGAGCAGTACTTC.

This clone was found a few times. V gene TRBV6-2 or TRBV6-3 combines with J gene TRBJ1-6, with D possibly being TRBD1 (6 bases). Germline V gene sequence: CDR1 MNHEY, CDR2 SVGEGT. This CDR3 contains 14 residues. The V gene lost 4 bases and the J gene lost 10 bases, with 14 bases spanning the gap. The CDR3 sequence: CASSSLLGQSPLHF. The DNA for the CDR3 is TGTGCCAGCAGTTCGCTGTTAGGACAGTCACCCCTCCACTTT.

This chain joins TRBV11-3 and TRBJ2-7, with a tentative D call TRBD1 (7 bases). Trimming cost V 5 bases and J 2 bases, with 13 bases left between them. CDR3 length: 14 amino acids. From germline, CDR1 is SGHNT and CDR2 YENEEA. The chain's CDR3 is CASSPGGSAYEQYF. The CDR3, as DNA: TGTGCCAGCAGCCCAGGGGGGTCAGCCTACGAGCAGTACTTC.

This clone was seen more than once but under ten times. This chain uses TRBV2 with TRBJ1-2; D may be TRBD1 (6 bases). The germline V and J ends were trimmed by 4 bases and 3 bases, with 12 bases remaining between them. This CDR3 region has 14 residues. Germline loops: CDR1 SNHLY, CDR2 FYNNEI. CDR3 coding DNA: TGTGCCAGCAGTGGCAGGGGCGAAGACTATGGCTACACCTTC. Translated: CASSGRGEDYGYTF.

The rearrangement links TRBV2 to TRBJ2-1; 12 bases align to TRBD1. CDR1 and CDR2 from the germline V gene are SNHLY and FYNNEI. Trimming took 7 bases from V and 0 from J; bases not matched to a gene: 4. The CDR3 runs 16 residues. The CDR3 nucleotides read TGTGCCAGCAAGGGACAGGGGGCCGGCTCCTACAATGAGCAGTTCTTC. Translated, it gives CASKGQGAGSYNEQFF.

The genes are TRBV12-3 or TRBV12-4 and TRBJ1-5, with D possibly matching TRBD1 (5 bases). With 6 bases removed from V and 11 bases from J, the gap between germline ends came to 14 bases. The CDR3 runs 12 residues. In DNA, the CDR3 is TGTGCCAGCAGCCGGGGGACGGCCTCCCAGCATTTT. It yields the protein CASSRGTASQHF.

About this clone: The identical CDR3 is also encoded by other nucleotide sequences in the sample. V gene TRBV19 combines with J gene TRBJ1-2, with TRBD1 matching 9 bases. The CDR3 sequence is 13 residues long. Losses at the gene ends were 5 bases for V and 5 bases for J; bases not matched to a gene: 3. The germline CDR1 and CDR2 sequences are LNHDA and SQIVND (reference sequence). CDR3 sequence: CASSGDRAYGYTF. Written as DNA, the CDR3 is TGTGCCAGTAGTGGGGACAGGGCTTATGGCTACACCTTC.

The rearrangement uses TRBV27 and TRBJ2-1, with D perhaps TRBD2 (6 bases). With 4 bases removed from V and 8 bases from J, the gap between germline ends came to 18 bases. In germline, CDR1 is MNHEY, CDR2 SMNVEV (reference sequence). CDR3 length: 15 residues. DNA of the CDR3: TGTGCCAGCAGTTCTACTAGCAAAATAATGGATGAGCAGTTCTTC. This codes for CASSSTSKIMDEQFF.

The chain recombines TRBV2 with TRBJ2-1; 13 positions agree with TRBD2. The CDR3 totals 16 residues. Germline loops: CDR1 SNHLY, CDR2 FYNNEI. V was clipped by 7 bases and J by 5 bases; unmatched bases: 8. The CDR3 coding sequence is TGTGCCAGCAAGAAAGAACTAGCGGGGGGGAACAATGAGCAGTTCTTC. As protein: CASKKELAGGNNEQFF.

The chain couples TRBV19 to TRBJ2-7, with D perhaps TRBD2 (5 bases). V lost 7 bases and J 10 bases, leaving 20 bases between the germline ends. Germline CDR1 LNHDA, CDR2 SQIVND (reference sequence). The CDR3 loop spans 13 amino acids. This chain's CDR3 is CASNPGGSALQYF. In nucleotides, the CDR3 is TGTGCCAGTAATCCAGGCGGGTCGGCACTCCAGTACTTC.

The chain links TRBV4-2 to TRBJ1-1, with TRBD1 as a possible D gene (5 bases). This CDR3 region has 16 residues. The germline V gene has CDR1 LGHNA and CDR2 YNFKEQ. V gave up 0 bases and J gave up 0 bases, with 11 bases separating them. CDR3: CASSQDSGLLNTEAFF. The CDR3 DNA is TGTGCCAGCAGCCAAGATTCGGGACTCCTGAACACTGAAGCTTTCTTT.

The genes are TRBV6-5 and TRBJ1-1, with 9 bases matching TRBD1. Per the germline V gene, CDR1 is MNHEY and CDR2 is SVGAGI. J gave up 5 bases and V 7 bases, and 8 bases lay outside the gene matches. The CDR3 length is 14 residues. The CDR3 spells CASTTAGTGTEAFF. In DNA form, the CDR3 reads TGTGCCAGCACCACGGCCGGGACAGGGACTGAAGCTTTCTTT.

The chain employs TRBV9 and TRBJ2-2; TRBD2 is a possible D gene (5 bases). Looked up from germline, CDR1 is SGDLS and CDR2 is YYNGEE. The length of the CDR3 is 16 residues. Trimming cost V 0 bases and J 4 bases, with 13 bases left between them. CDR3 sequence reads: CASSVVGSLGTGELFF. In DNA, the CDR3 is TGTGCCAGCAGCGTAGTTGGGAGCTTGGGCACCGGGGAGCTGTTTTTT.

The rearrangement links TRBV21-1 to TRBJ1-1; no check of the table's D call, TRBD1, against the DNA was made. TRBV21-1 is deemed a pseudogene. This CDR3 has 17 amino acids. CDR3: CASSKQDRGLENTEAFF. CDR3 nucleotide sequence: TGTGCCAGCAGCAAACAGGACAGGGGGTTGGAAAACACTGAAGCTTTCTTT.

V usage is TRBV5-5 and J usage is TRBJ1-5, with D unresolved. Germline loops: CDR1 SGHKS, CDR2 YYEKEE (reference sequence). The ends were cut back, 3 bases at V and 5 bases at J, with 6 bases in the middle. The CDR3 has 12 amino acids. CDR3 residues: CASSSGDQPQHF. The CDR3 region has the DNA TGTGCCAGCAGCTCCGGGGATCAGCCCCAGCATTTT.